This T cell receptor (beta chain) emerged from a study of CD8+ T cells in alopecia areata. Following RNA extraction, reverse transcription yielded cDNA that acted as the sequencing template. The protocol was immunoSEQ multiplex PCR, while the TCRdb copy is restricted to in-frame clones and leaves out a portion. The sample has approximately 210,000 clones; approximately 40% are singletons. This clone was counted a few times. Treatment indicated: oral pan-JAK inhibitor, 5-10 mg twice daily. The V segment lost 5 bases and the J segment 5 bases; nucleotides outside the gene matches: 5. The CDR3 extends over 14 amino acids. From germline, CDR1 is PRHDT and CDR2 FYEKMQ (reference sequence).

The chain couples TRBV13 to TRBJ1-5; TRBD1 agrees at 8 bases. The sequence derives from a human donor with alopecia areata. The sequencing here drew on CD4+ T cells sorted from blood, taken at approximately week 36, from a patient treated with tofacitinib. CDR3 sequence: CASSRTGSHQPQHF. CDR3 nucleotides: TGTGCCAGCAGCCGGACAGGGTCCCATCAGCCCCAGCATTTT.